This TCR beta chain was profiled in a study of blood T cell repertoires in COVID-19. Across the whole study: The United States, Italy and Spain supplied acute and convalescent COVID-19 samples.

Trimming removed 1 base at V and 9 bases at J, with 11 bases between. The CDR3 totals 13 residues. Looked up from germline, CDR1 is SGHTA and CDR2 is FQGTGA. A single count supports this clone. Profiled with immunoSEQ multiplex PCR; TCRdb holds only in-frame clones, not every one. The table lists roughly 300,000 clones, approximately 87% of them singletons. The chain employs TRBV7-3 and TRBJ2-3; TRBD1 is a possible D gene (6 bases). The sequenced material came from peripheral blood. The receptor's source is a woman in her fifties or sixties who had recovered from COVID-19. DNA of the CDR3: TGTGCCAGCAGCTTAAACAGGGAGCGCACGCAGTATTTT. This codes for CASSLNRERTQYF.